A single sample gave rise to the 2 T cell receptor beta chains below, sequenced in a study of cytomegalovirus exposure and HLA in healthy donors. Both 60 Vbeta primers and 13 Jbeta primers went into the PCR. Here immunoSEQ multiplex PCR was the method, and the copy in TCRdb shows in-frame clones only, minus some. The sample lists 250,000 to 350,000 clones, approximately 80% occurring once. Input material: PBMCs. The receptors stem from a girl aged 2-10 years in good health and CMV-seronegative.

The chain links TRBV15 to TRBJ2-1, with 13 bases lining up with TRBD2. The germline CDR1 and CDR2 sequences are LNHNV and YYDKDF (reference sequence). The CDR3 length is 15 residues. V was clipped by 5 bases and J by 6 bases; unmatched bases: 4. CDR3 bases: TGTGCCACCAGCGGTACTAGCGGGGGGGCCAATGAGCAGTTCTTC. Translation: CATSGTSGGANEQFF.

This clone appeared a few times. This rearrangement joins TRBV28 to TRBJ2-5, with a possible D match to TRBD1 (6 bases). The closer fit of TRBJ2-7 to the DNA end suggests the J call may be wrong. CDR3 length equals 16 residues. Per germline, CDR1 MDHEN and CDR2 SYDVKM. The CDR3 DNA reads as TGTGCCAGCAGTGCTACAGGGATGGCCCCCTTCCTCGAGCAGTACTTC. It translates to CASSATGMAPFLEQYF.